The present TCR beta chain was sequenced within a study of shared clonotypes between healthy human individuals. The repertoire was sequenced with immunoSEQ multiplex PCR; TCRdb's copy has only in-frame clones and lacks some. The sample lists millions of clones; 85% to 95% were seen once. The V gene's germline CDR1 is SGHTA and CDR2 FQGNSA. V lost 2 bases to trimming and J lost 10 bases; unmatched junction nucleotides: 10. CDR3 length equals 15 residues. The chain recombines TRBV7-2 with TRBJ2-1, with TRBD2 matching over 8 bases. The material sequenced was naive CD4+ T cells sorted from blood. Specified subset: CD45RA+ positively selected. This receptor was taken from a man aged 18-30 years in good health. The CDR3 nucleotides are TGTGCCAGCAGCTTAACTCTAGCGGGTCATATCGAGCAGTTCTTC. Amino acids: CASSLTLAGHIEQFF.